This TCR beta chain was profiled in a study of T cells expressing NK-cell markers. Across the study: Among the eight sequenced donors, seven tested HCMV-seropositive and one tested seronegative.

Germline V lookup: CDR1 SEHNR, CDR2 FQNEAQ (reference sequence). The CDR3 loop spans 15 amino acids. Reprocessing the 5' RACE reads, TCRdb reports a single entry for every CDR3 protein and omits DNA. This table lists 200,000 to 300,000 distinct CDR3 sequences. This clonotype originated in a woman aged 18-70 years in good health. The chain joins TRBV7-9 to TRBJ2-5; the TRBD2 assignment by TCRdb is unverifiable without DNA. Sequencing was done on a sample of blood T cells: a sorted CD56 or NKG2C T cell subset, CD4+ or CD8+ T cells, or bulk PBMC T cells (not recorded which). This CDR3 is CASSRGTSGRETQYF.